This T cell receptor (beta chain) is drawn from a study of PD-L1 blockade in urothelial cancer. This clone was seen a handful of times. The CDR3 extends over 15 amino acids. The germline V gene encodes CDR1 SGHKS and CDR2 YYEKEE (reference sequence). Trimming removed 4 bases from V and 4 bases from J, with 15 bases in between. Here immunoSEQ multiplex PCR was the method, and the copy in TCRdb shows in-frame clones only, minus some. The sample holds 35,000 to 55,000 clones, roughly 78% seen once. This chain connects TRBV5-5 to TRBJ1-5; possibly TRBD1 for D (6 bases). The sample was PBMCs, taken around atezolizumab (anti-PD-L1) treatment. The receptor was isolated from a man aged 70-80 years with urothelial cancer. The DNA of the CDR3 is TGTGCCAGCAGCCCCCGGGACATCGGGAATCAGCCCCAGCATTTT. It yields the protein CASSPRDIGNQPQHF.